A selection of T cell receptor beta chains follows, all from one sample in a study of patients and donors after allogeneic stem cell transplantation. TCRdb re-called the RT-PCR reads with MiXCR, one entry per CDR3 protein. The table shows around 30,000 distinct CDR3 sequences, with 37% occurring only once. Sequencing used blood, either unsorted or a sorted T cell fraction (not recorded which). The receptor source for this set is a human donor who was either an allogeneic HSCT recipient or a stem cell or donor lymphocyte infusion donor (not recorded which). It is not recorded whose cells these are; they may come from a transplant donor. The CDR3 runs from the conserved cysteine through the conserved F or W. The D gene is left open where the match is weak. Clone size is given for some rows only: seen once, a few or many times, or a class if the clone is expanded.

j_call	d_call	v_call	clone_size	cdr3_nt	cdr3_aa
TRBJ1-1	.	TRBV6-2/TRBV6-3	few	TGTGCCAGCCTTTCCCGGGCGAACACTGAAGCTTTCTTT	CASLSRANTEAFF
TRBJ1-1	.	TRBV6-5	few	TGTGCCGTATCAGGTAGTCGCACTGAAGCTTTCTTT	CAVSGSRTEAFF
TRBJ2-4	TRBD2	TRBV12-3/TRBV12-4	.	TGTGCCAGCAGTGTCCTAGGACTAGCGGGAGCCAAAAACATTCAGTACTTC	CASSVLGLAGAKNIQYF
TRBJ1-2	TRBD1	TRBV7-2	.	TGTGCCAGCAGCTTCTCACCGGGACAGGGGCACTATGGCTACACCTTC	CASSFSPGQGHYGYTF
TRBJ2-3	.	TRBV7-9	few	TGTGCCATCGTCACGACAGATACGCAGTATTTT	CAIVTTDTQYF
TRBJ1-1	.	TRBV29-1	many	TGCAGCGGCGGGGGCCGGTTCACTGAAGCTTTCTTT	CSGGGRFTEAFF
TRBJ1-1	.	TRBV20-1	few	TGCAGTGCTTACCCAACCGGACAGTGGGACTACACTGAAGCTTTCTTT	CSAYPTGQWDYTEAFF
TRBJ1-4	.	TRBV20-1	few	TGCAGTGCTAGTAAGGCAGGTTGGGGTAATGAAAAACTGTTTTTT	CSASKAGWGNEKLFF
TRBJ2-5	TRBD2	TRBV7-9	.	TGTGCCAGCAGCCGACTAGCGGGAGTTATGGAGACCCAGTACTTC	CASSRLAGVMETQYF
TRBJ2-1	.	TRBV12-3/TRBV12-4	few	TGTGCCAGCAGCCTTGGGTTGGCCTGGGAGTTCTTC	CASSLGLAWEFF
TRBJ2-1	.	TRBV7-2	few	TGTGCCAGCAGCTTAGAAGGGGAAGGAGCGGGTGAGCAGTTCTTC	CASSLEGEGAGEQFF
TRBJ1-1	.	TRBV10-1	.	TGCGCCAGCAGTCTCTCGTATGGGACTGAAGCTTTCTTT	CASSLSYGTEAFF
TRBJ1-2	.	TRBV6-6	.	TGTGCCACCTCCACAGGGAATCTCGAGGGCTACACCTTC	CATSTGNLEGYTF
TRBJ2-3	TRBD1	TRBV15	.	TGTGCCACCAGCAGAGATCGGGGTCCGGGACAGGGATACACAGATACGCAGTATTTT	CATSRDRGPGQGYTDTQYF
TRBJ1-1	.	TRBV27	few	TGTGCCAGCAGTACCCAGGGGATGAACACTGAAGCTTTCTTT	CASSTQGMNTEAFF
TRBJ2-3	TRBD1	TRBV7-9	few	TGTGCCAGCAGAGGACAGGGTGGCCCAGATACGCAGTATTTT	CASRGQGGPDTQYF
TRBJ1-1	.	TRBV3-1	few	TGTGCCAGCAGCCATCTTTGGGGGGACACTGAAGCTTTCTTT	CASSHLWGDTEAFF
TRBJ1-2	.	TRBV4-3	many	TGCGCCAGCAGCCAAGAATGGGGTGGCACCTATGGCTACACCTTC	CASSQEWGGTYGYTF
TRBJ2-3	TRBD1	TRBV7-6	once	TGTGCCAGCAGTTTCCGGGACAGGGACACAGATACGCAGTATTTT	CASSFRDRDTDTQYF
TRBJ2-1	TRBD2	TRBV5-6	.	TGTGCCAGCAGCTTCACTAGCGGACCCTACAATGAGCAGTTCTTC	CASSFTSGPYNEQFF
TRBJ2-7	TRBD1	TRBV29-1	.	TGCAGCGTTGTCTTAGGGACAGGGGACCACGAGCAGTACTTC	CSVVLGTGDHEQYF
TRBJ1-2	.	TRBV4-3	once	TGCGCCAGCAGCATCGACAGACTTGCTAACTATGGCTACACCTTC	CASSIDRLANYGYTF
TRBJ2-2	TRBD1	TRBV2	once	TGTGCCAGCAGGGGGACAGGGCGGACCGGGGAGCTGTTTTTT	CASRGTGRTGELFF
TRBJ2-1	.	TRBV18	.	TGTGCCAGCTCCCGGGTGGGGACCGACAATGAGCAGTTCTTC	CASSRVGTDNEQFF
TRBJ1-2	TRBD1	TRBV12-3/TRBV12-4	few	TGTGCCAGCAGTTCCCACGGGACAGGGAACTATGGCTACACCTTC	CASSSHGTGNYGYTF
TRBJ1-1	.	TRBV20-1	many	TGCACCAGCGCTCCAGGGATGCCGTTCACTGAAGCTTTCTTT	CTSAPGMPFTEAFF
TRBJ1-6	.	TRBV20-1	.	TGCAGTGCTAGAGGGGAAAGGGATCCATATAATTCACCCCTCCACTTT	CSARGERDPYNSPLHF
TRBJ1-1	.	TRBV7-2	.	TGTGCCAGCTGCTTACAGGAGAACACTGAAGCTTTCTTT	CASCLQENTEAFF
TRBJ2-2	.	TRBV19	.	TGTGCCAGTAGTCCCGAACACGCTCCCATTACCGGGGAGCTGTTTTTT	CASSPEHAPITGELFF